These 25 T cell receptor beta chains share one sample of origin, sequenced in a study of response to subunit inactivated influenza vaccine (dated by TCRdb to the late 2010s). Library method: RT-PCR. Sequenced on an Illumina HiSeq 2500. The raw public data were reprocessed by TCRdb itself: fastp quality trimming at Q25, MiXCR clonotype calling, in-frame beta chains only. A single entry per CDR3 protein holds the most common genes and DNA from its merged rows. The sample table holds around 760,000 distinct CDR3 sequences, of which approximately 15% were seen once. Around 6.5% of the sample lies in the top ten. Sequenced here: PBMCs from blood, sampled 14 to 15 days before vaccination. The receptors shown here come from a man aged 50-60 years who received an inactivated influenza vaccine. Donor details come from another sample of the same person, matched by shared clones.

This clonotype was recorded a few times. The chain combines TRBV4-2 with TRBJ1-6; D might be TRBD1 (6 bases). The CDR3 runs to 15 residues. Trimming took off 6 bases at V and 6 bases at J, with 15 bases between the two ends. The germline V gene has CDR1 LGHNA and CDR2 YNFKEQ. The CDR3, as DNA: TGTGCCAGCAGTCTGGAGGGGGACACTAATTCACCCCTCCACTTT. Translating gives CASSLEGDTNSPLHF.

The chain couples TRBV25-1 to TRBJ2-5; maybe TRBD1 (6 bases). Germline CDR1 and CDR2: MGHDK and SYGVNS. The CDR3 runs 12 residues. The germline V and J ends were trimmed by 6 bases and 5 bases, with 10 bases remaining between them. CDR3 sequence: CASRQGSETQYF. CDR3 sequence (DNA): TGTGCCAGCAGACAGGGATCGGAGACCCAGTACTTC.

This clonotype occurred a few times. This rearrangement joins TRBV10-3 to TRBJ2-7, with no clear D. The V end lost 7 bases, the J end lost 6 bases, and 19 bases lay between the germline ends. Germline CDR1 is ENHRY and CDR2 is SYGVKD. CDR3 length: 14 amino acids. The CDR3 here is CAITSDLLRFEQYF. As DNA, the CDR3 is TGTGCCATCACTTCCGACTTATTACGATTCGAGCAGTACTTC.

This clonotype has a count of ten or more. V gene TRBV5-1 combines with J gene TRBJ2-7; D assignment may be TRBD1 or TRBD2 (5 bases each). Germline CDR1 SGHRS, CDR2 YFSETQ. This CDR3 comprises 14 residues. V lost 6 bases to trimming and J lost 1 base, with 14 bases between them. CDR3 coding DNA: TGCGCCAGCAATCGGGACGGATATTCCTACGAGCAGTACTTC. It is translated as CASNRDGYSYEQYF.

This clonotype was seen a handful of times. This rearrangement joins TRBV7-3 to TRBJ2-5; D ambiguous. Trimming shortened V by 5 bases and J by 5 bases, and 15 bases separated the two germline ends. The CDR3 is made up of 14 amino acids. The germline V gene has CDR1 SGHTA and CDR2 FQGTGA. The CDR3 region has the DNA TGTGCCAGCAGCCCCCGAGGTTCATGGGAGACCCAGTACTTC. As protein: CASSPRGSWETQYF.

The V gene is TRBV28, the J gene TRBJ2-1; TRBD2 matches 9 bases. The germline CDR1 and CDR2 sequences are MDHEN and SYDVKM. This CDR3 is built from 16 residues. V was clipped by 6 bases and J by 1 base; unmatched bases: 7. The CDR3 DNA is TGTGCCAGCAGATATAGCGGGAGACCATCCTACAATGAGCAGTTCTTC. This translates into CASRYSGRPSYNEQFF.

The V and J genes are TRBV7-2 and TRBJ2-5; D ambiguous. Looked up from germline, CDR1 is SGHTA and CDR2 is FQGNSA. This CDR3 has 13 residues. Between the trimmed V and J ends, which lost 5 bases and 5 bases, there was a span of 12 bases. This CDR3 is CASSVTVGETQYF. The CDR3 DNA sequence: TGTGCCAGCAGCGTGACGGTGGGCGAGACCCAGTACTTC.

The CDR3 loop reads CASTSNPVDRGTEAFF. Written as DNA, the CDR3 is TGTGCCAGCACCTCTAACCCCGTTGACAGGGGCACTGAAGCTTTCTTT. V is TRBV2 and J is TRBJ1-1; the match to TRBD1 covers 8 bases. The CDR3 loop spans 16 amino acids. CDR1 SNHLY and CDR2 FYNNEI come from the germline V gene. With 7 bases clipped from V and 4 bases from J, the junction kept 14 bases outside the gene matches.

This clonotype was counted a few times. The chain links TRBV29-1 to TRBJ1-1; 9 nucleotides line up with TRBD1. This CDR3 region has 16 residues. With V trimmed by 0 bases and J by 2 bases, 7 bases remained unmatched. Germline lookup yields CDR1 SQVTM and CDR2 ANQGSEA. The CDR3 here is CSVEDPRTGDNTEAFF. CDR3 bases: TGCAGCGTTGAAGATCCGAGGACAGGGGACAACACTGAAGCTTTCTTT.

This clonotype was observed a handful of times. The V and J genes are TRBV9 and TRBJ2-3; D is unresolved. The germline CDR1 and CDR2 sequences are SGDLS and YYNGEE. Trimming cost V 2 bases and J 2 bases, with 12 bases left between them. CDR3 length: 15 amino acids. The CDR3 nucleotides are TGTGCCAGCAGCGTGGCCCTCATGAACACAGATACGCAGTATTTT. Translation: CASSVALMNTDTQYF.

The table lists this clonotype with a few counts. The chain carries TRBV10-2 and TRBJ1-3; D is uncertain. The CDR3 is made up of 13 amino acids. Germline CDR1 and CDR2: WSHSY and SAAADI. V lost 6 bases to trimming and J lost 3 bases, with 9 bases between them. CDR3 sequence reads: CASSPGLGNTIYF. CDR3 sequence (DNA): TGCGCCAGCAGCCCGGGTCTTGGAAACACCATATATTTT.

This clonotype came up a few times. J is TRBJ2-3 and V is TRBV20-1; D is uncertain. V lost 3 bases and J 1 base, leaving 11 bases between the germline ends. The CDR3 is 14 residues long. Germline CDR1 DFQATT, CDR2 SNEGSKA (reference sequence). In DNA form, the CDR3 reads TGCAGTGCTAGCGGGCTAGAAGGCACAGATACGCAGTATTTT. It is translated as CSASGLEGTDTQYF.

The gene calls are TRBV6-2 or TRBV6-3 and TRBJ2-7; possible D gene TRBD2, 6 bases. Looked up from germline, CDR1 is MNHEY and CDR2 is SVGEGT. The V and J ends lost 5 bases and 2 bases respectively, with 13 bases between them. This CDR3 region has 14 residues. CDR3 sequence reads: CASSRGTFTYEQYF. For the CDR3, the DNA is TGTGCCAGCAGTAGAGGGACTTTTACCTACGAGCAGTACTTC.

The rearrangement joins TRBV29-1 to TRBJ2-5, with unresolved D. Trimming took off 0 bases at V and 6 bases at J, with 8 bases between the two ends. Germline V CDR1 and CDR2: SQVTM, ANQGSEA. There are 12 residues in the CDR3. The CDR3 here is CSVEEVGKTQYF. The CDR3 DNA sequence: TGCAGCGTTGAAGAGGTTGGAAAGACCCAGTACTTC.

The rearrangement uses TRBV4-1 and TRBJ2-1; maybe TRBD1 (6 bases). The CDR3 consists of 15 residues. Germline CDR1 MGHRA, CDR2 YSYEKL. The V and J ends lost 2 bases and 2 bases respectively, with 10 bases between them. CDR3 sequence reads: CASSQQGTAYNEQFF. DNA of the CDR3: TGCGCCAGCAGCCAACAGGGGACGGCCTACAATGAGCAGTTCTTC.

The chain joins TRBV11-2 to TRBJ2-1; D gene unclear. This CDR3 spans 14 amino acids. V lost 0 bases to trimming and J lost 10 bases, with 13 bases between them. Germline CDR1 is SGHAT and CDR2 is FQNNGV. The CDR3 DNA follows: TGTGCCAGCAGCTTAGACCTGGGCGCAAGGGAGCAGTTCTTC. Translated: CASSLDLGAREQFF.

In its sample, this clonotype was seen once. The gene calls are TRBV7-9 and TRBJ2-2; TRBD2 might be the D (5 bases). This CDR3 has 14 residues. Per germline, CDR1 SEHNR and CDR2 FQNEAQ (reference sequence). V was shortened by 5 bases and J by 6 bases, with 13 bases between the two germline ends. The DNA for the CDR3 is TGTGCCAGCAGCGGACTCCAGACCCCCGGGGAGCTGTTTTTT. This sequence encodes CASSGLQTPGELFF.

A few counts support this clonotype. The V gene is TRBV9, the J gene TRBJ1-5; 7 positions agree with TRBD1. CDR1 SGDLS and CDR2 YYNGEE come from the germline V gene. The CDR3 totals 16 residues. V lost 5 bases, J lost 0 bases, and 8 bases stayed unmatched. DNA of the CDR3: TGTGCCAGCAGTGTGGGACAGCTTAATAGCAATCAGCCCCAGCATTTT. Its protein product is CASSVGQLNSNQPQHF. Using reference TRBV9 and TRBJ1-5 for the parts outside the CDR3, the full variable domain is DSGVTQTPKHLITATGQRVTLRCSPRSGDLSVYWYQQSLDQGLQFLIQYYNGEERAKGNILERFSAQQFPDLHSELNLSSLELGDSALYFCASSVGQLNSNQPQHFGDGTRLSIL.

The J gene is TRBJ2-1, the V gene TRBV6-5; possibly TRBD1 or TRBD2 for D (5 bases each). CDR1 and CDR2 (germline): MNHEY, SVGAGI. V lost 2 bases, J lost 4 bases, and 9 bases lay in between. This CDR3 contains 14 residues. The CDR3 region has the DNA TGTGCCAGCAGTTACGGGGGAACTTACAATGAGCAGTTCTTC. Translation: CASSYGGTYNEQFF.

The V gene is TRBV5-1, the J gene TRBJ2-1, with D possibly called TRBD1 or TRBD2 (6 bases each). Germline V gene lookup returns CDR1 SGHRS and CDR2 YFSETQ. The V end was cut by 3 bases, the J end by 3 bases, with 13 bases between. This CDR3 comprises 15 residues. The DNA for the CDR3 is TGCGCCAGCAGCTACGGGAGAGGGGGCTACAATGAGCAGTTCTTC. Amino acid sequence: CASSYGRGGYNEQFF.

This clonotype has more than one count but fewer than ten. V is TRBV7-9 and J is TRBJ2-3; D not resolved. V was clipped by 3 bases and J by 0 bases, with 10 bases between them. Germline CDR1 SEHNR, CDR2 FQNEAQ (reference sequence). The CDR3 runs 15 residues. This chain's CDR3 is CASSFSRISTDTQYF. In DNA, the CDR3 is TGTGCCAGCAGCTTTTCACGGATTAGCACAGATACGCAGTATTTT.

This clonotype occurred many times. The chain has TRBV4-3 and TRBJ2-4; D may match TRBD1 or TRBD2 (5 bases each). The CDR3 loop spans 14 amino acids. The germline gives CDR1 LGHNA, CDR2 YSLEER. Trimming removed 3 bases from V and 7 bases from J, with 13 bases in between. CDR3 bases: TGCGCCAGCAGCCAGAGAGACGGGGCGAACATTCAGTACTTC. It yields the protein CASSQRDGANIQYF.

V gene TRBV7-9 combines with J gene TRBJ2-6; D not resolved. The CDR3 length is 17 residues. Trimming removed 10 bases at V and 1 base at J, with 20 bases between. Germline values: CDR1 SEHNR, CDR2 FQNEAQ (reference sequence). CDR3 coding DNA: TGTGCCATTTGTAGAGGTACCACGTTTTCTGGGGCCAACGTCCTGACTTTC. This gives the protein CAICRGTTFSGANVLTF.

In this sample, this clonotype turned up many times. The CDR3 loop is CSAVTGASTDTQYF. The CDR3 coding sequence is TGCAGCGCCGTCACGGGGGCTAGCACAGATACGCAGTATTTT. The J gene is TRBJ2-3, the V gene TRBV29-1; the D call may be TRBD1 or TRBD2 (6 bases each). Germline V gives CDR1 SQVTM, CDR2 ANQGSEA. CDR3 length: 14 residues. The germline V and J ends were trimmed by 7 bases and 0 bases, with 14 bases remaining between them.

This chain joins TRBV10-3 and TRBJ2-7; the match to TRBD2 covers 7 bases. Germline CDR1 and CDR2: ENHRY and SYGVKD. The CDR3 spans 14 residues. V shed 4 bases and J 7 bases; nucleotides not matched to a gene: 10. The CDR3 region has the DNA TGTGCCATCAGTGCCGCCCGGGAGGTTGAAGAGCAGTACTTC. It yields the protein CAISAAREVEEQYF.